These 19 T cell receptor beta chains originate from one sample sequenced in a study of blood T cell repertoires in COVID-19. Generated by immunoSEQ multiplex PCR, the TCRdb table keeps only in-frame clones and is missing some. The sample consists of some 150,000 clones, more than 85% of them appearing once. Sequenced sample: PBMCs or T cells enriched from blood (not recorded which). These receptors were collected from a human donor with acute COVID-19. The donor label of this sample is uncertain.

The rearrangement uses TRBV5-1 and TRBJ2-1; unclear D gene. V was clipped by 4 bases and J by 0 bases, with 14 bases between them. The CDR3 sequence is 16 residues long. Looked up from germline, CDR1 is SGHRS and CDR2 is YFSETQ. The CDR3 loop reads CASSPSLVSSYNEQFF. The CDR3 bases are TGCGCCAGCAGCCCATCATTGGTGAGCTCCTACAATGAGCAGTTCTTC.

This clone was detected only a few times. This chain joins TRBV30 and TRBJ1-2, with 7 bases that match TRBD1. The CDR3 sequence is 13 residues long. Germline V gives CDR1 GTSNPN, CDR2 SVGIG (reference sequence). Trimming at V came to 0 bases and at J to 6 bases, leaving 4 bases not matched to a gene. CDR3 sequence: CAWSVKGANGYTF. CDR3 in DNA: TGTGCCTGGAGTGTGAAGGGGGCAAATGGCTACACCTTC.

The rearrangement joins TRBV5-8 to TRBJ2-7; possible D gene TRBD2, 5 bases. With 0 bases removed from V and 3 bases from J, the gap between germline ends came to 19 bases. The CDR3 extends over 17 amino acids. The V gene's germline CDR1 is SGHTS and CDR2 YDEGEE. The CDR3 DNA reads as TGTGCCAGCAGCTTGGGGCTTGATATAAGCCGGGACTACGAGCAGTACTTC. Its protein product is CASSLGLDISRDYEQYF.

This chain uses TRBV11-1 with TRBJ2-7, with 8 bases aligning to TRBD1. Germline loops: CDR1 SGHAT, CDR2 FQDESV (reference sequence). The V segment lost 6 bases and the J segment 0 bases; nucleotides outside the gene matches: 10. This CDR3 region has 16 residues. The DNA for the CDR3 is TGTGCCAGCAGTCGCGTCAGGGGGCGAAGCTCCTACGAGCAGTACTTC. Its translation is CASSRVRGRSSYEQYF.

The chain carries TRBV9 and TRBJ2-3; 13 bases map to TRBD2. CDR1 is SGDLS, CDR2 YYNGEE, per germline. The V gene end was trimmed by 4 bases and the J gene end by 2 bases; junction bases not matched to a gene: 10. This CDR3 spans 18 amino acids. The CDR3 reads CASSPRTSGGQNTDTQYF. DNA of the CDR3: TGTGCCAGCAGCCCTCGGACTAGCGGGGGCCAAAACACAGATACGCAGTATTTT.

This sequence joins TRBV7-9 and TRBJ2-3; 11 nucleotides agree with TRBD2. CDR3 length: 17 amino acids. The germline CDR1 and CDR2 sequences are SEHNR and FQNEAQ (reference sequence). With V trimmed by 7 bases and J by 0 bases, 9 bases remained unmatched. CDR3 bases: TGTGCCAGCAAGGGGACTAGCGGAAGTTTTAGCACAGATACGCAGTATTTT. Its translation: CASKGTSGSFSTDTQYF.

The chain is built from TRBV6-5 and TRBJ1-4, with D maybe TRBD1 (6 bases). Per the germline V gene, CDR1 is MNHEY and CDR2 is SVGAGI. The CDR3 is made up of 15 amino acids. Trimming stripped 5 bases from V and 3 bases from J, with 13 bases between. The CDR3 here is CASSPRDIANEKLFF. As DNA, the CDR3 is TGTGCCAGCAGTCCCCGGGACATAGCTAATGAAAAACTGTTTTTT.

The chain uses TRBV7-9 and TRBJ2-7; TRBD1 matches 7 bases. Germline CDR1 SEHNR, CDR2 FQNEAQ (reference sequence). The CDR3 loop spans 14 amino acids. J gave up 0 bases and V 8 bases, and 7 bases lay outside the gene matches. The CDR3 here is CASVPGTASYEQYF. CDR3 nucleotides: TGTGCCAGCGTCCCCGGGACAGCCTCCTACGAGCAGTACTTC.

This chain uses TRBV2 with TRBJ2-1; D may be TRBD1 (6 bases). Looked up from germline, CDR1 is SNHLY and CDR2 is FYNNEI. The CDR3 is made up of 14 amino acids. V was clipped by 6 bases and J by 4 bases, with 13 bases between them. CDR3 region: CASRNIRGYNEQFF. For the CDR3, the DNA is TGTGCCAGCAGAAATATCAGGGGTTACAATGAGCAGTTCTTC. Variable domain in full (rest from reference TRBV2 and TRBJ2-1): EPEVTQTPSHQVTQMGQEVILRCVPISNHLYFYWYRQILGQKVEFLVSFYNNEISEKSEIFDDQFSVERPDGSNFTLKIRSTKLEDSAMYFCASRNIRGYNEQFFGPGTRLTVL.

The chain has TRBV27 and TRBJ1-2; 10 bases fit TRBD1. CDR3 length equals 14 residues. The V gene end was trimmed by 2 bases and the J gene end by 3 bases; junction bases not matched to a gene: 0. Per the germline V gene, CDR1 is MNHEY and CDR2 is SMNVEV (reference sequence). Here the CDR3 DNA reads TGTGCCAGCAGTTTAGGGACAGGGGACTATGGCTACACCTTC. It encodes CASSLGTGDYGYTF.

This clone was counted between two and nine times. CDR3 coding DNA: TGTGCCAGCAGCCCCGGGACAGGGGGTTCCTACGAGCAGTACTTC. It codes for CASSPGTGGSYEQYF. The J gene is TRBJ2-7, the V gene TRBV11-2, with 11 bases identical to TRBD1. The germline gives CDR1 SGHAT, CDR2 FQNNGV. V was clipped by 5 bases and J by 1 base; unmatched bases: 4. CDR3 length: 15 residues.

The chain combines TRBV9 with TRBJ1-1, with D hard to call. CDR1 is SGDLS, CDR2 YYNGEE, per germline. V lost 3 bases and J 1 base, leaving 7 bases between the germline ends. CDR3 length equals 13 residues. This CDR3 reads CASSAYGNTEAFF. As DNA, the CDR3 is TGTGCCAGCAGCGCCTACGGGAACACTGAAGCTTTCTTT.

The rearrangement links TRBV4-1 to TRBJ1-1; TRBD1 might be the D (5 bases). V lost 0 bases and J lost 4, with 9 bases in between. The CDR3 is 14 residues long. Germline loops: CDR1 MGHRA, CDR2 YSYEKL. DNA for the CDR3: TGCGCCAGCAGCCAAGATGCGGGGCGCACTGAAGCTTTCTTT. Encoded protein: CASSQDAGRTEAFF.

This chain connects TRBV7-9 to TRBJ1-2, with a tentative D call TRBD1 (5 bases). The length of the CDR3 is 15 residues. Per the germline V gene, CDR1 is SEHNR and CDR2 is FQNEAQ (reference sequence). Trimming took 1 base from V and 1 from J, leaving 10 bases between them. The chain's CDR3 is CASSLGPGINYGYTF. For the CDR3, the DNA is TGTGCCAGCAGCTTAGGGCCAGGGATTAACTATGGCTACACCTTC.

This sequence joins TRBV5-1 and TRBJ1-2, with 9 bases that match TRBD1. CDR3 size: 15 residues. The V and J ends lost 4 bases and 3 bases, in that order; junction bases with no gene match: 7. CDR1 is SGHRS and CDR2 is YFSETQ in the germline V gene. In DNA form, the CDR3 reads TGCGCCAGCAGCCTCGAGGGACAGGGCGACTATGGCTACACCTTC. As protein: CASSLEGQGDYGYTF.

The genes are TRBV11-1 and TRBJ2-1, with 9 bases identical to TRBD2. The CDR3 is 15 amino acids. Germline lookup yields CDR1 SGHAT and CDR2 FQDESV (reference sequence). Trimming took 4 bases from V and 5 from J; bases not matched to a gene: 6. CDR3: CASSSPASGDNEQFF. In DNA form, the CDR3 reads TGTGCCAGCAGCTCCCCGGCTAGCGGGGACAATGAGCAGTTCTTC. Filled out from reference TRBV11-1 and TRBJ2-1, the complete variable domain reads EAEVAQSPRYKITEKSQAVAFWCDPISGHATLYWYRQILGQGPELLVQFQDESVVDDSQLPKDRFSAERLKGVDSTLKIQPAELGDSAMYLCASSSPASGDNEQFFGPGTRLTVL.

This chain links TRBV6-1 with TRBJ2-3; D perhaps matches TRBD2 (5 bases). Germline CDR1 and CDR2: MNHNS and SASEGT. The CDR3 is 14 residues long. The V gene lost 1 base and the J gene lost 2 bases, with 7 bases spanning the gap. The CDR3 sequence: CASSEGLNTDTQYF. The CDR3 coding sequence is TGTGCCAGCAGTGAAGGACTAAACACAGATACGCAGTATTTT.

V and J are TRBV9 and TRBJ2-3; tentative D call: TRBD2 (6 bases). In germline, CDR1 is SGDLS, CDR2 YYNGEE. Trimming left V 0 bases short and J 0 bases short, with 11 bases between. The CDR3 consists of 16 residues. CDR3 nucleotides: TGTGCCAGCAGCGTAGGGGTGGGGGGTAGCACAGATACGCAGTATTTT. This translates into CASSVGVGGSTDTQYF.

The rearrangement uses TRBV6-5 and TRBJ1-2, with a weak D call TRBD1 (5 bases). Looked up from germline, CDR1 is MNHEY and CDR2 is SVGAGI. The CDR3 is 14 residues long. The ends were cut back, 6 bases at V and 9 bases at J, with 20 bases in the middle. As DNA, the CDR3 is TGTGCCAGCAGATACGTGGCCCAGGGTCTAAGCTACACCTTC. It specifies CASRYVAQGLSYTF.